This is a list of T cell receptor beta chains from one sample in a study of cytomegalovirus exposure and HLA in healthy donors. Profiling relied on immunoSEQ multiplex PCR, and the TCRdb table lists in-frame clones only, not all of them. The profile shows over 75,000 clones, about 72% of them singletons. Sample: PBMCs. These receptors came from a man younger than 45 in good health and CMV-seronegative. The CDR3 runs from the conserved cysteine through the conserved F or W. Each record gives: J gene, V gene, D gene, clone size, CDR3 DNA, CDR3 protein. A D gene is named only where the DNA matches it firmly. For some rows the clone size is stated as once, few or many, or as a class when expanded; others skip it.

>TRBJ2-2|TRBV10-1|.|.
TGCGCCAGCAGCCCCCGGGTCTCCGGGGAGCTGTTTTTT
CASSPRVSGELFF
>TRBJ1-3|TRBV6-1|.|few
TGTGCCAGCAGTGGTCACAGGGCCGGTGGAAACACCATATATTTT
CASSGHRAGGNTIYF
>TRBJ2-2|TRBV7-2|TRBD2|.
TGTGCCAGCAGCCGCGGGGGGAACACCGGGGAGCTGTTTTTT
CASSRGGNTGELFF
>TRBJ1-1|TRBV4-3|TRBD1|.
TGCGCCAGCAGCCAGGGGAGGACAGGGCAGGGCACTGAAGCTTTCTTT
CASSQGRTGQGTEAFF
>TRBJ2-7|TRBV10-3|.|.
TGTGCCATCAGCGCCTCGGGACTCTCTAGCTACGAGCAGTACTTC
CAISASGLSSYEQYF
>TRBJ1-1|TRBV5-6|.|.
TGTGCCAGCAGCTTGGGGGGGAGGGCTTTCTTT
CASSLGGRAFF
>TRBJ1-5|TRBV5-6|.|.
TGTGCCAGCAGCACCGGACAGCCAAATAGCAATCAGCCCCAGCATTTT
CASSTGQPNSNQPQHF
>TRBJ1-1|TRBV27|TRBD1|.
TGTGCCAGCAGGGGGACAGCAGAGGTGGCTGAAGCTTTCTTT
CASRGTAEVAEAFF
>TRBJ1-5|TRBV12-5|TRBD1|few
TGTGCTAGTGGTTTGGGACAGGGAGATCAGCCCCAGCATTTT
CASGLGQGDQPQHF
>TRBJ1-2|TRBV19|.|few
TGTGCCAGCACTAGTTTTTCCAGGGGAAACTATGGCTACACCTTC
CASTSFSRGNYGYTF
>TRBJ1-1|TRBV9|.|.
TGTGCCAGCAGCGTAGGAGACACTGAAGCTTTCTTT
CASSVGDTEAFF
>TRBJ1-2|TRBV5-4|.|.
TGTGCCAGCAGCTCTGACGGGACAATTTATGGCTACACCTTC
CASSSDGTIYGYTF
>TRBJ1-5|TRBV30|TRBD1|.
TGTGCCTGGAGTGGACAGGGGAAGATGCCCCAGCATTTT
CAWSGQGKMPQHF
>TRBJ1-6|TRBV4-1|.|.
TGCGCCAGCAGCCAAAGTGGTCGGTTCCACTTT
CASSQSGRFHF
>TRBJ1-2|TRBV5-3|.|.
TGTGCCAGAAGTGATGGCCCCTCTCTCAAAAATAACTATGGCTACACCTTC
CARSDGPSLKNNYGYTF
>TRBJ1-2|TRBV27|TRBD1|.
TGTGCCGGAGAAAACAGGGGGCTCGGCTATGGCTACACCTTC
CAGENRGLGYGYTF
>TRBJ1-5|TRBV6-5|TRBD1|once
TGTGCCAGCAGTTACTCGGACAGGGACCAGCCCCAGCATTTT
CASSYSDRDQPQHF
>TRBJ2-1|TRBV29-1|.|.
TGCAGCGTGCGGACGGGCGAAGTAGCGAATGAGCAGTTCTTC
CSVRTGEVANEQFF
>TRBJ2-2|TRBV29-1|TRBD2|few
TGCAGCGGCCTCTCGGGAGGGGTGGCCGGGGAGCTGTTTTTT
CSGLSGGVAGELFF
>TRBJ2-1|TRBV6-4|TRBD2|.
TGTGCCAGCAGTGAAGGACTAGACAATGAGCAGTTCTTC
CASSEGLDNEQFF
>TRBJ2-2|TRBV10-1|TRBD2|.
TGCGCCAGCAGTGCGCGGCGGGAGCGGACCGGGGAGCTGTTTTTT
CASSARRERTGELFF
>TRBJ1-4|TRBV7-9|.|.
TGTGCCAGCGCCCGGGGGGCCACTAATGAAAAACTGTTTTTT
CASARGATNEKLFF
>TRBJ2-7|TRBV9|TRBD1|.
TGTGCCAGCAGGACGGGACAGGGAGGGCCCTACGAGCAGTACTTC
CASRTGQGGPYEQYF
>TRBJ2-5|TRBV5-6|.|.
TGTGCCAGCAGCTTGGAGTCAGGACAAGAGACCCAGTACTTC
CASSLESGQETQYF
>TRBJ2-3|TRBV7-9|.|few
TGTGCCAGCAGCTTATTTCTAGGGGCCACAGATACGCAGTATTTT
CASSLFLGATDTQYF